This T cell receptor beta chain derives from a study of cytomegalovirus exposure and HLA in healthy donors. Of note for this clone: The antigen is not known.

Study results and caveats: Earlier analysis yielded a pattern in which most TCR beta V segments were productive about 90% or about 30% of the time. TCR beta V- and J-gene trimming was later associated with a missense DCLRE1C variant.

PCR primers comprised 60 Vbeta and 13 Jbeta primers. The method was immunoSEQ multiplex PCR; TCRdb's version includes in-frame clones alone and lacks a portion of them. Here the sample spans 40,000 or so clones, about 60% being singletons. Healthy bone marrow donors supplied every sample. Sequencing was performed on PBMCs. The TCR sequence derives from a human donor in good health.

The CDR3 bases are TGTGCCAGCTCATATCGGGACAGACAAAACAATGAGCAGTTCTTC. Translated: CASSYRDRQNNEQFF. V is TRBV9 and J is TRBJ2-1; TRBD1 matches 7 bases. CDR1 and CDR2 from the germline V gene are SGDLS and YYNGEE. The CDR3 is 15 residues long. V was clipped by 7 bases and J by 5 bases; unmatched bases: 12.